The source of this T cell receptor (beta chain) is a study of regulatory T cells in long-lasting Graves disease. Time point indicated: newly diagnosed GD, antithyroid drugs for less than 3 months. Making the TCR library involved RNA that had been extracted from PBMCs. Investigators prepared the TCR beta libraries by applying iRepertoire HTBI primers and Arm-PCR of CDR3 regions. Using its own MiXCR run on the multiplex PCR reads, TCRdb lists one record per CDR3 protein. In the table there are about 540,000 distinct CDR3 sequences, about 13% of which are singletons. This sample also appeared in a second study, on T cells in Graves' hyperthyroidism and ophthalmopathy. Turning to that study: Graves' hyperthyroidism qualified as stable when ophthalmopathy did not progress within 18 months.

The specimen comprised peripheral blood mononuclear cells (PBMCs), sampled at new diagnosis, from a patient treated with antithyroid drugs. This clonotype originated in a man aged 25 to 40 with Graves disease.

CDR3 in DNA: TGCAGCGTTGAACGGGAGTACGAGCAGTACTTC. It specifies CSVEREYEQYF. This chain connects TRBV29-1 to TRBJ2-7, with a weak D call TRBD2 (6 bases). The ends were cut back, 2 bases at V and 4 bases at J, with 6 bases in the middle. The CDR3 is 11 amino acids. Germline V lookup: CDR1 SQVTM, CDR2 ANQGSEA.